These T cell receptor beta chains were read from a single sample in a study of Graves' ophthalmopathy and Graves' hyperthyroidism. One entry per CDR3 protein results from TCRdb running MiXCR on the multiplex PCR reads. Altogether about 390,000 distinct CDR3 sequences are present, about 17% being singletons, with the ten largest covering around 2.4%. The sample taken for sequencing was peripheral blood. The receptor set was obtained from an adult woman with stable Graves' hyperthyroidism. Both conserved end residues are part of each CDR3. D genes are given only for firm matches. A row's size may be missing; if present it is once, few, many or a size class.

j_call | v_call | d_call | clone_size | cdr3_nt | cdr3_aa
TRBJ2-5 | TRBV6-2/TRBV6-3 | . | many | TGTGCCAGCACCAGACGCCAGGGACCAGGGACCCAGTACTTC | CASTRRQGPGTQYF
TRBJ2-5 | TRBV4-1 | . | . | TGCGCCAGCAGCCACCGGGACACACCGCAAGAGACCCAGTACTTC | CASSHRDTPQETQYF
TRBJ2-1 | TRBV27 | . | many | TGTGCCAGCAGTCACTCCCGCAATGAGCAGTTCTTC | CASSHSRNEQFF
TRBJ1-2 | TRBV5-1 | . | many | TGCGCCAGCAGCTTGGACGGCCCATCCAACTATGGCTACACCTTC | CASSLDGPSNYGYTF
TRBJ2-5 | TRBV6-5 | TRBD2 | . | TGTGCCAGCAGTTACATGGGACTAGCGGGGGGTAAGACCCAGTACTTC | CASSYMGLAGGKTQYF
TRBJ1-1 | TRBV12-3/TRBV12-4 | . | many | TGTGCCAGCAGTCCGAGTATCGGGGGGCTCTCTTTTGCCACTGAAGCTTTCTTT | CASSPSIGGLSFATEAFF
TRBJ2-7 | TRBV28 | TRBD2 | many | TGTGCCAGCAGTTTCCCGGCTAGCGGGAACTACGAGCAGTACTTC | CASSFPASGNYEQYF
TRBJ2-5 | TRBV6-1 | . | many | TGTGCCACCTACCAGGGGGGGGGCGAGACCCAGTACTTC | CATYQGGGETQYF
TRBJ2-7 | TRBV6-1 | . | many | TGTGCCAGCAGTGGAATGGGGACAGGGGCTAGCGGGGTGAACGAGCAGTACTTC | CASSGMGTGASGVNEQYF
TRBJ1-2 | TRBV2 | . | many | TGTGCCAGCAGTGAAGCGCAGGCAGGGACCCATGGCTACACCTTC | CASSEAQAGTHGYTF
TRBJ1-1 | TRBV19 | TRBD1 | many | TGTGCCAGTAGCGCGACAGGGTGGGACACTGAAGCTTTCTTT | CASSATGWDTEAFF
TRBJ2-7 | TRBV20-1 | TRBD2 | many | TGCAGTGCCTACCCTAACCGAGGCGGGAGCGGGGGCGAGCAGTACTTC | CSAYPNRGGSGGEQYF
TRBJ2-2 | TRBV12-5 | TRBD1 | many | TGTGCTAGTGGTCCTATCCCGAAGGGACAGATGAACACCGGGGAGCTGTTTTTT | CASGPIPKGQMNTGELFF
TRBJ2-7 | TRBV28 | . | many | TGTGCCAGCACTGTGAACTCCTACGAGCAGTACTTC | CASTVNSYEQYF
TRBJ2-2 | TRBV28 | TRBD2 | many | TGTGCCAGCAGTTTTCTTCTGCCCTCGACTAGCGGGCAAGAGCTGTTTTTT | CASSFLLPSTSGQELFF
TRBJ1-1 | TRBV20-1 | . | many | TGCAGTGCTAGAGTGCGCGCGCAAGCTTTCTTT | CSARVRAQAFF
TRBJ1-3 | TRBV7-2 | . | many | TGTGCCAGCAGCTCCCAGGGCGGTACGGGAAACACCATATATTTT | CASSSQGGTGNTIYF
TRBJ2-7 | TRBV20-1 | . | . | TGCAGTGCTAGGGGCCCCCAGGGCTACGAGCAGTACTTC | CSARGPQGYEQYF
TRBJ1-5 | TRBV19 | TRBD1 | many | TGTGCCAGTCAGGACAGGGGGATTCAGCCCCAGCATTTT | CASQDRGIQPQHF
TRBJ1-5 | TRBV20-1 | . | many | TGCAGTGCTAGAGCCTCGCCGAATCAGCCCCAGCATTTT | CSARASPNQPQHF
TRBJ2-2 | TRBV20-1 | TRBD2 | many | TGCAGTGCTAGATCCCAGCGGGAGGCCGGGGAGCTGTTTTTT | CSARSQREAGELFF
TRBJ2-7 | TRBV20-1 | . | . | TGCAGTGCTACACTAGTAACCCCTGGGGGGGAGCAGTACTTC | CSATLVTPGGEQYF
TRBJ1-6 | TRBV10-3 | . | . | TGTGCCATCAGTCCCGCCTCAGTGGGTTCACCCCTCCACTTT | CAISPASVGSPLHF
TRBJ2-2 | TRBV20-1 | TRBD1 | many | TGCAGTGCGCCTTACAGGGGGCGGGACACCGGGGAGCTGTTTTTT | CSAPYRGRDTGELFF
TRBJ1-2 | TRBV12-5 | . | many | TGTGCTAGTGGTTTGGCCCCCATTGGGGGAGACTATGGCTACACCTTC | CASGLAPIGGDYGYTF
TRBJ1-5 | TRBV2 | . | . | TGTGCCAGCAGTGAAGCACACAATCAGCCCCAGCATTTT | CASSEAHNQPQHF
TRBJ1-1 | TRBV12-5 | TRBD1 | many | TGTGCTAGTGGTTGGGCCGGGACAGGGGCGACCACTGAAGCTTTCTTT | CASGWAGTGATTEAFF
TRBJ1-1 | TRBV19 | . | many | TGTGCCAGTTCCTCGAGCGCAGATATGAACACTGAAGCTTTCTTT | CASSSSADMNTEAFF
TRBJ2-5 | TRBV7-2 | . | many | TGTGCCAGCAGCCGCAAGTTTGAGGACCAAGAGACCCAGTACTTC | CASSRKFEDQETQYF
TRBJ2-7 | TRBV7-9 | TRBD1 | many | TGTGCCAGCAGCTCATTCCGGGACAGGGGGCTCGAGCAGTACTTC | CASSSFRDRGLEQYF
TRBJ2-7 | TRBV6-2/TRBV6-3 | . | many | TGTGCCAGCAGTTACAAACAGGGCTACGAGCAGTACTTC | CASSYKQGYEQYF
TRBJ1-2 | TRBV6-1 | TRBD1 | . | TGTGCCAGCAGTGAGACAGGGGGCTCCTATGGTTACACCTTC | CASSETGGSYGYTF
TRBJ1-1 | TRBV6-1 | . | many | TGTGCCAGCAGCTTCGGACAGATGAATGAAGCTTTCTTT | CASSFGQMNEAFF
TRBJ2-2 | TRBV28 | . | many | TGTGCCAGCAGTTCCAGAATACTTTCCCGGGAGCTGTTTTTT | CASSSRILSRELFF
TRBJ1-2 | TRBV5-1 | . | many | TGCGCCAGCAGCTTGTGGGCAGGGCCTACCTATGGCTACACCTTC | CASSLWAGPTYGYTF
TRBJ2-7 | TRBV6-5 | . | many | TGTGCCAGCAGCACACAAAGGGGCGTGTACGAGCAGTACTTC | CASSTQRGVYEQYF
TRBJ1-2 | TRBV24-1 | . | many | TGTGCCACCAGTGGAGGCGGTGGCTACACCTTC | CATSGGGGYTF
TRBJ1-3 | TRBV28 | . | many | TGTGCCAGCAGTTTAGACAGGAGCTCTGGAAACACCATATATTTT | CASSLDRSSGNTIYF
TRBJ1-2 | TRBV27 | . | many | TGTGCCAGCAGTATGACAGCTAACTATGGCTACACCTTC | CASSMTANYGYTF
TRBJ2-5 | TRBV25-1 | . | many | TGTGCCAGCAGTGAATACGTGACAGGAGCTTTCCAAGAGACCCAGTACTTC | CASSEYVTGAFQETQYF
TRBJ1-4 | TRBV2 | . | . | TGTGCCAGCAGTGATCCACCGGTCGGTGAAAAACTGTTTTTT | CASSDPPVGEKLFF
TRBJ2-2 | TRBV6-2/TRBV6-3 | . | few | TGTGCCAGCAGTTCCGGCCGTATGGACAGACCGAACACCGGGGAGCTGTTTTTT | CASSSGRMDRPNTGELFF
TRBJ2-2 | TRBV12-3/TRBV12-4 | . | many | TGTGCCAGCAGGGTTAGCGGAAGAAGAATCTACACCGGGGAGCTGTTTTTT | CASRVSGRRIYTGELFF
TRBJ2-2 | TRBV2 | . | many | TGTGCCAGCAGTGATTTTGCGAACACCGGGGAGCTGTTTTTT | CASSDFANTGELFF
TRBJ1-1 | TRBV27 | TRBD1 | many | TGTGCCAGCAGCTGGCTTGGGCAGGGGGCTGAAGCTTTCTTT | CASSWLGQGAEAFF
TRBJ1-2 | TRBV29-1 | TRBD1 | . | TGCAGCGTTGAAAAAGTTCCTGGACAGGTCAGCTACGGCTACACCTTC | CSVEKVPGQVSYGYTF
TRBJ2-2 | TRBV6-2/TRBV6-3 | . | few | TGTGCCAGCAGTTTTACACACACCGGGGAGCTGTTTTTT | CASSFTHTGELFF
TRBJ1-5 | TRBV12-3/TRBV12-4 | . | many | TGTGCCAGCAGTTTAGGAAGCAGCGTGAATCAGCCCCAGCATTTT | CASSLGSSVNQPQHF
TRBJ1-1 | TRBV2 | . | many | TGTGCCAGCAGTGAGGAACTCGTGAACACTGAAGCTTTCTTT | CASSEELVNTEAFF
TRBJ2-7 | TRBV19 | TRBD2 | many | TGTGCCAGTACCCGGGAGGGGGAAGATGACGAGCAGTACTTC | CASTREGEDDEQYF
TRBJ2-7 | TRBV7-9 | . | many | TGTGCCAGCAGCCCAAGTCGGGACCCCACTTCCGAGCAGTACTTC | CASSPSRDPTSEQYF
TRBJ2-5 | TRBV7-3 | . | many | TGTGCCAGCAGCCGGGCGGGTGCGGGGGAGACCCAGTACTTC | CASSRAGAGETQYF
TRBJ2-2 | TRBV14 | TRBD2 | . | TGTGCCAGCAGCCAAGGACTAGCGCTGAACACCGGGGAGCTGTTTTTT | CASSQGLALNTGELFF
TRBJ1-1 | TRBV7-2 | . | many | TGTGCCAGCAGCTCTAACGTGGGGACGATCATGAACACTGAAGCTTTCTTT | CASSSNVGTIMNTEAFF